These T cell receptor beta chains were read from a single sample in a study of Ad26.COV2.S vaccination and SARS-CoV-2 variants. The protocol was immunoSEQ multiplex PCR, while the TCRdb copy is restricted to in-frame clones and leaves out a portion. The sample has roughly 680,000 clones; about 90% are singletons. The sequenced sample was peripheral blood, obtained in a trial of Ad26.COV2.S vaccine versus placebo. These receptors were collected from a person aged 18-65 years who received the Ad26.COV2.S COVID-19 vaccine or a placebo. Both conserved end residues are part of each CDR3. A D gene is named only where the DNA matches it firmly. Where a row states a size, it is once, few, many or the class of an expanded clone; other rows omit it.

CDR3 protein: CASSSGTSGKETQYF; CDR3 DNA: TGTGCCAGCAGCTCAGGGACTAGCGGGAAAGAGACCCAGTACTTC; V gene: TRBV5-8; J gene: TRBJ2-5; D gene: TRBD2; clone size: .
CDR3 protein: CASSLDFLSSMNTEAFF; CDR3 DNA: TGTGCCAGCAGCTTGGATTTTCTCAGTTCCATGAACACTGAAGCTTTCTTT; V gene: TRBV5-5; J gene: TRBJ1-1; D gene: .; clone size: .
CDR3 protein: CASSVAGTSGRRDTGELFF; CDR3 DNA: TGTGCCAGCAGCGTAGCCGGGACTAGCGGGAGGAGGGACACCGGGGAGCTGTTTTTT; V gene: TRBV9; J gene: TRBJ2-2; D gene: TRBD2; clone size: .
CDR3 protein: CSAGERAGNTIYF; CDR3 DNA: TGCAGCGCGGGGGAAAGAGCTGGAAACACCATATATTTT; V gene: TRBV29-1; J gene: TRBJ1-3; D gene: .; clone size: .
CDR3 protein: CASSSKSLLADLSSYNEQFF; CDR3 DNA: TGTGCCAGCAGCTCTAAGTCCTTACTAGCGGATTTGAGCTCCTACAATGAGCAGTTCTTC; V gene: TRBV7-8; J gene: TRBJ2-1; D gene: TRBD2; clone size: .
CDR3 protein: CASSPAGSGANVLTF; CDR3 DNA: TGTGCCAGCAGCCCCGCTGGTTCTGGGGCCAACGTCCTGACTTTC; V gene: TRBV7-9; J gene: TRBJ2-6; D gene: .; clone size: few
CDR3 protein: CASSPGEDFRQYF; CDR3 DNA: TGTGCCAGCTCACCCGGTGAGGACTTTCGGCAGTATTTT; V gene: TRBV18; J gene: TRBJ2-3; D gene: .; clone size: .
CDR3 protein: CASKGRRDTEAFF; CDR3 DNA: TGTGCCAGCAAGGGCAGGAGAGACACTGAAGCTTTCTTT; V gene: TRBV6-5; J gene: TRBJ1-1; D gene: .; clone size: .
CDR3 protein: CATGTSGALGEQFF; CDR3 DNA: TGCGCCACCGGGACTAGCGGGGCCCTCGGTGAGCAGTTCTTC; V gene: TRBV10-2; J gene: TRBJ2-1; D gene: TRBD2; clone size: .
CDR3 protein: CASSLGTGTNEKLFF; CDR3 DNA: TGTGCCAGCAGCTTAGGGACAGGCACTAATGAAAAACTGTTTTTT; V gene: TRBV7-9; J gene: TRBJ1-4; D gene: TRBD1; clone size: few
CDR3 protein: CASSPGAERNEQFF; CDR3 DNA: TGTGCCAGCAGCCCAGGGGCGGAGCGGAATGAGCAGTTCTTC; V gene: TRBV3-1/TRBV3-2; J gene: TRBJ2-1; D gene: .; clone size: .
CDR3 protein: CASSQVIAGEDNEQFF; CDR3 DNA: TGTGCCAGCAGCCAAGTCATAGCGGGAGAAGACAATGAGCAGTTCTTC; V gene: TRBV5-4; J gene: TRBJ2-1; D gene: TRBD2; clone size: .
CDR3 protein: CAWRAGYGTEAFF; CDR3 DNA: TGTGCCTGGAGAGCAGGGTACGGCACTGAAGCTTTCTTT; V gene: TRBV30; J gene: TRBJ1-1; D gene: .; clone size: .
CDR3 protein: CASRTGTLNTEAFF; CDR3 DNA: TGTGCCAGCAGAACCGGGACGCTTAACACTGAAGCTTTCTTT; V gene: TRBV13; J gene: TRBJ1-1; D gene: .; clone size: .
CDR3 protein: CASSLDVTLWDGYTF; CDR3 DNA: TGTGCCAGCAGCTTGGATGTCACCCTCTGGGATGGCTACACCTTC; V gene: TRBV5-4; J gene: TRBJ1-2; D gene: .; clone size: .
CDR3 protein: CASQSSYNSPLHF; CDR3 DNA: TGTGCCAGCCAAAGCTCCTATAATTCACCCCTCCACTTT; V gene: TRBV2; J gene: TRBJ1-6; D gene: .; clone size: .
CDR3 protein: CASSLEILQPQHF; CDR3 DNA: TGTGCCAGCAGCTTAGAAATTCTTCAGCCCCAGCATTTT; V gene: TRBV7-2; J gene: TRBJ1-5; D gene: .; clone size: .
CDR3 protein: CAWSVWGRTNYGYTF; CDR3 DNA: TGTGCCTGGAGTGTATGGGGGAGAACTAACTATGGCTACACCTTC; V gene: TRBV30; J gene: TRBJ1-2; D gene: .; clone size: once
CDR3 protein: CSVARDRNQPQHF; CDR3 DNA: TGCAGCGTCGCCCGGGACAGAAATCAGCCCCAGCATTTT; V gene: TRBV29-1; J gene: TRBJ1-5; D gene: TRBD1; clone size: .
CDR3 protein: CASSQDRGQGYYGYTF; CDR3 DNA: TGTGCCAGCAGCCAAGATCGGGGACAGGGGTACTATGGCTACACCTTC; V gene: TRBV4-2; J gene: TRBJ1-2; D gene: TRBD1; clone size: .
CDR3 protein: CASSQQGLVEKLFF; CDR3 DNA: TGTGCCAGCAGCCAACAGGGGTTGGTTGAAAAACTGTTTTTT; V gene: TRBV7-9; J gene: TRBJ1-4; D gene: TRBD1; clone size: .
CDR3 protein: CASSLWAAYNEQFF; CDR3 DNA: TGTGCCAGCAGTTTGTGGGCCGCCTACAATGAGCAGTTCTTC; V gene: TRBV27; J gene: TRBJ2-1; D gene: .; clone size: .
CDR3 protein: CASNPGDTEAFF; CDR3 DNA: TGTGCCAGCAATCCGGGGGACACTGAAGCTTTCTTT; V gene: TRBV2; J gene: TRBJ1-1; D gene: .; clone size: once
CDR3 protein: CASSSRTSGVSSTDTQYF; CDR3 DNA: TGTGCCAGCAGCTCCCGGACTAGCGGGGTCTCTAGCACAGATACGCAGTATTTT; V gene: TRBV7-9; J gene: TRBJ2-3; D gene: TRBD2; clone size: .
CDR3 protein: CASSYSTGIEKLFF; CDR3 DNA: TGTGCCAGCAGTTACTCGACAGGGATCGAAAAACTGTTTTTT; V gene: TRBV6-5; J gene: TRBJ1-4; D gene: TRBD1; clone size: once
CDR3 protein: CASSIAGGDTQYF; CDR3 DNA: TGTGCCAGCTCCATCGCGGGCGGAGATACGCAGTATTTT; V gene: TRBV19; J gene: TRBJ2-3; D gene: .; clone size: .
CDR3 protein: CASSFGFTGELFF; CDR3 DNA: TGTGCCAGCAGCTTCGGGTTCACCGGGGAGCTGTTTTTT; V gene: TRBV7-6; J gene: TRBJ2-2; D gene: .; clone size: .
CDR3 protein: CASSLGGTSGRAETQYF; CDR3 DNA: TGTGCCAGCAGCTTGGGGGGGACTAGCGGGAGGGCCGAGACCCAGTACTTC; V gene: TRBV5-4; J gene: TRBJ2-5; D gene: TRBD2; clone size: .
CDR3 protein: CASSQRGMNTEAFF; CDR3 DNA: TGTGCCAGCAGCCAGCGGGGAATGAACACTGAAGCTTTCTTT; V gene: TRBV5-8; J gene: TRBJ1-1; D gene: .; clone size: .
CDR3 protein: CASSPGTSSGNTIYF; CDR3 DNA: TGTGCCAGCAGCCCGGGGACGAGCTCTGGAAACACCATATATTTT; V gene: TRBV5-4; J gene: TRBJ1-3; D gene: .; clone size: .
CDR3 protein: CASRDTPTNEKLFF; CDR3 DNA: TGTGCCAGCAGGGATACTCCAACTAATGAAAAACTGTTTTTT; V gene: TRBV6-5; J gene: TRBJ1-4; D gene: .; clone size: .
CDR3 protein: CASKGGTGTEQYF; CDR3 DNA: TGTGCCAGCAAGGGGGGGACAGGGACCGAGCAGTACTTC; V gene: TRBV6-5; J gene: TRBJ2-7; D gene: TRBD1; clone size: .
CDR3 protein: CASSFSGTPNQPQHF; CDR3 DNA: TGTGCCAGCAGTTTCTCCGGGACGCCTAATCAGCCCCAGCATTTT; V gene: TRBV27; J gene: TRBJ1-5; D gene: .; clone size: .
CDR3 protein: CASSEEGRGEQFF; CDR3 DNA: TGTGCCAGCAGTGAAGAGGGCCGAGGTGAGCAGTTCTTC; V gene: TRBV2; J gene: TRBJ2-1; D gene: .; clone size: .
CDR3 protein: CASSRKGLAYEQYF; CDR3 DNA: TGTGCCAGCAGCCGGAAGGGCCTCGCCTACGAGCAGTACTTC; V gene: TRBV3-1/TRBV3-2; J gene: TRBJ2-7; D gene: .; clone size: .
CDR3 protein: CASSLLTGQGSNYGYTF; CDR3 DNA: TGCGCCAGCAGCCTTCTTACTGGACAGGGTAGTAACTATGGCTACACCTTC; V gene: TRBV4-1; J gene: TRBJ1-2; D gene: TRBD1; clone size: few
CDR3 protein: CASSSGDYNEQFF; CDR3 DNA: TGTGCCAGCAGCTCAGGGGACTACAATGAGCAGTTCTTC; V gene: TRBV7-2; J gene: TRBJ2-1; D gene: .; clone size: once
CDR3 protein: CASSSPLTGELFF; CDR3 DNA: TGTGCCAGCAGTAGCCCTCTCACCGGGGAGCTGTTTTTT; V gene: TRBV6-4; J gene: TRBJ2-2; D gene: .; clone size: .
CDR3 protein: CASSEVQSNQPQHF; CDR3 DNA: TGTGCCAGCAGTGAGGTACAGAGCAATCAGCCCCAGCATTTT; V gene: TRBV6-1; J gene: TRBJ1-5; D gene: .; clone size: .
CDR3 protein: CASSFLAGVGDTQYF; CDR3 DNA: TGTGCCAGCAGCTTTCTAGCGGGAGTTGGGGATACGCAGTATTTT; V gene: TRBV7-9; J gene: TRBJ2-3; D gene: TRBD2; clone size: .
CDR3 protein: CASSPRLAGVTPPYNEQFF; CDR3 DNA: TGTGCCAGCAGTCCCCGACTAGCGGGAGTTACGCCCCCCTACAATGAGCAGTTCTTC; V gene: TRBV27; J gene: TRBJ2-1; D gene: TRBD2; clone size: once
CDR3 protein: CASSLRAGRGGAGNEQFF; CDR3 DNA: TGTGCCAGCTCACTCCGGGCTGGGCGCGGGGGGGCCGGCAATGAGCAGTTCTTC; V gene: TRBV18; J gene: TRBJ2-1; D gene: TRBD2; clone size: .
CDR3 protein: CASSDGRAADTQYF; CDR3 DNA: TGTGCCAGCAGTGATGGCAGGGCGGCAGATACGCAGTATTTT; V gene: TRBV2; J gene: TRBJ2-3; D gene: .; clone size: once
CDR3 protein: CASSIAGEQETQYF; CDR3 DNA: TGTGCCAGCAGTATTGCGGGAGAACAAGAGACCCAGTACTTC; V gene: TRBV6-5; J gene: TRBJ2-5; D gene: TRBD2; clone size: .
CDR3 protein: CASSVVPGTSDEQYF; CDR3 DNA: TGTGCCAGCAGCGTAGTCCCTGGGACAAGCGACGAGCAGTACTTC; V gene: TRBV9; J gene: TRBJ2-7; D gene: .; clone size: .
CDR3 protein: CASSLGGTDTQYF; CDR3 DNA: TGTGCCAGCAGTCTCGGCGGCACAGATACGCAGTATTTT; V gene: TRBV27; J gene: TRBJ2-3; D gene: .; clone size: .
CDR3 protein: CASSVGGQGTNEQYF; CDR3 DNA: TGTGCCAGCAGCGTAGGAGGACAGGGGACCAACGAGCAGTACTTC; V gene: TRBV9; J gene: TRBJ2-7; D gene: TRBD1; clone size: .
CDR3 protein: CASSLAQEYTQYF; CDR3 DNA: TGTGCCAGCAGCTTAGCGCAGGAATATACGCAGTATTTT; V gene: TRBV7-8; J gene: TRBJ2-3; D gene: .; clone size: .
CDR3 protein: CASSLVGGNHGELFF; CDR3 DNA: TGTGCCAGCAGCTTAGTTGGTGGGAACCACGGGGAGCTGTTTTTT; V gene: TRBV7-9; J gene: TRBJ2-2; D gene: .; clone size: .
CDR3 protein: CASSQSFHEPGGRQETQYF; CDR3 DNA: TGTGCCAGCAGCCAAAGTTTCCACGAGCCGGGGGGACGCCAAGAGACCCAGTACTTC; V gene: TRBV3-1/TRBV3-2; J gene: TRBJ2-5; D gene: TRBD2; clone size: .
CDR3 protein: CASSVHRDRGYEQYF; CDR3 DNA: TGTGCCAGCAGTGTACATCGGGACAGAGGCTACGAGCAGTACTTC; V gene: TRBV2; J gene: TRBJ2-7; D gene: TRBD1; clone size: .
CDR3 protein: CASSTTGTGPETQYF; CDR3 DNA: TGTGCCAGCAGTACCACCGGGACAGGGCCTGAGACCCAGTACTTC; V gene: TRBV6-2/TRBV6-3; J gene: TRBJ2-5; D gene: TRBD1; clone size: .
CDR3 protein: CASSLVRTGGRGDTEAFF; CDR3 DNA: TGTGCCAGCAGCTTAGTCCGGACAGGGGGCAGGGGGGACACTGAAGCTTTCTTT; V gene: TRBV7-8; J gene: TRBJ1-1; D gene: TRBD1; clone size: .
CDR3 protein: CASSFLRQGDTDTQYF; CDR3 DNA: TGTGCCAGCAGTTTCCTCCGACAGGGGGACACAGATACGCAGTATTTT; V gene: TRBV6-2/TRBV6-3; J gene: TRBJ2-3; D gene: TRBD1; clone size: .
CDR3 protein: CASSLRFRGGELFF; CDR3 DNA: TGTGCCAGCAGTTTACGTTTTCGGGGAGGTGAACTGTTTTTT; V gene: TRBV27; J gene: TRBJ1-4; D gene: .; clone size: .